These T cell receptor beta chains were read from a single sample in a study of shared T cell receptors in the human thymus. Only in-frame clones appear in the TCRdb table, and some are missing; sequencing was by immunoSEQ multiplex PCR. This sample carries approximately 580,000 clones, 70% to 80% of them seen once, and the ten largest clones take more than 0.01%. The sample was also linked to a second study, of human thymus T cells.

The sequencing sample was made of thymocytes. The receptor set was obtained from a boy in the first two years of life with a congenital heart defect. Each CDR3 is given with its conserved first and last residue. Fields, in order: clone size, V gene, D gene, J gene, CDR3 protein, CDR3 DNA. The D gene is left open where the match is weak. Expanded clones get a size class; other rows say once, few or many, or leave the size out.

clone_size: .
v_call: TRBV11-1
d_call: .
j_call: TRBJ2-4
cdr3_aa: CASSLASRVAKNIQYF
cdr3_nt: TGTGCCAGCAGCTTAGCAAGCAGGGTAGCCAAAAACATTCAGTACTTC

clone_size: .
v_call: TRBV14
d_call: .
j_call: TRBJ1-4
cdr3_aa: CASSQVYTGTLRKLFF
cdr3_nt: TGTGCCAGCAGCCAAGTGTATACGGGGACTCTAAGAAAACTGTTTTTT

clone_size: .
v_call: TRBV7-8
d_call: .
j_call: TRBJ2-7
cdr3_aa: CASSAPRNGRGYEQYF
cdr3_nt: TGTGCCAGCAGCGCGCCCCGGAACGGTAGGGGTTACGAGCAGTACTTC

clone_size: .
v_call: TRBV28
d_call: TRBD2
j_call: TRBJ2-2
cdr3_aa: CASSLFFVETPWKRERGGELFF
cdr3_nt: TGTGCCAGCAGTTTATTCTTCGTCGAGACCCCTTGGAAGCGGGAGAGGGGCGGGGAGCTGTTTTTT

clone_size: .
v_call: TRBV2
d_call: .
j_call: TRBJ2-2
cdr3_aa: CASRRGGGAGRELFF
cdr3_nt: TGTGCCAGCAGGCGTGGTGGAGGAGCCGGCCGGGAGCTGTTTTTT

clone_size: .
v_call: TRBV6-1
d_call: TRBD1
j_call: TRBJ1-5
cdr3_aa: CASSIPGTEDQPQHF
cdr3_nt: TGTGCCAGCAGTATTCCCGGGACAGAGGATCAGCCCCAGCATTTT

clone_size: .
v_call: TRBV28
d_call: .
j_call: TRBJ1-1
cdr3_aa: CASSFPSTEAFF
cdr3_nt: TGTGCCAGCAGTTTCCCGAGCACTGAAGCTTTCTTT

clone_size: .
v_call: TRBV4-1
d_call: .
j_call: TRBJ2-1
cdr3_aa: CASSQVAGIPYNEQFF
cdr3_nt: TGCGCCAGCAGCCAAGTGGCCGGGATTCCCTACAATGAGCAGTTCTTC

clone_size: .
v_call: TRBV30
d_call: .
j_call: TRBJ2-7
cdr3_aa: CAWRGDQRRYF
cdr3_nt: TGTGCCTGGAGGGGCGACCAACGGCGGTACTTC

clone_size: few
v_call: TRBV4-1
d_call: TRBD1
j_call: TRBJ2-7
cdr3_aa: CASSQAPPGQGEPYEQYF
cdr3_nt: TGCGCCAGCAGCCAAGCCCCCCCGGGACAGGGGGAGCCCTACGAGCAGTACTTC

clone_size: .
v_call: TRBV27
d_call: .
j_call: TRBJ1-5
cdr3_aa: CASSPRGAGQPQHF
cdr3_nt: TGTGCCAGCAGTCCGCGGGGGGCCGGGCAGCCCCAGCATTTT

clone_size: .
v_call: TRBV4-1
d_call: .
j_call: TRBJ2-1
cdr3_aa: CASSHDRDWDVDEQFF
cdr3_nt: TGCGCCAGCAGCCATGACCGGGACTGGGACGTCGATGAGCAGTTCTTC

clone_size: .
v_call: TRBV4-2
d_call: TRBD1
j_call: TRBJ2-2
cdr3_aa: CASSPDRQGIATGELFF
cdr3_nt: TGTGCCAGCAGCCCTGATAGACAGGGGATAGCCACCGGGGAGCTGTTTTTT

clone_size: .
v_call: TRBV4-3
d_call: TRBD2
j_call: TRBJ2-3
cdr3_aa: CASSQAGAGGTDTQYF
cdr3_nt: TGCGCCAGCAGCCAAGCCGGGGCGGGAGGCACAGATACGCAGTATTTT

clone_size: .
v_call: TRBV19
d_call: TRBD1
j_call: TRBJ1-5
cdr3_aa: CASSLQGARDQPQHF
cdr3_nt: TGTGCCAGTAGCCTACAGGGGGCGCGGGATCAGCCCCAGCATTTT

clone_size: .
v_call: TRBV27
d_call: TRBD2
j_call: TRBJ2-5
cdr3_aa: CASKLAGGGETQYF
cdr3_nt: TGTGCCAGCAAACTAGCGGGAGGTGGAGAGACCCAGTACTTC

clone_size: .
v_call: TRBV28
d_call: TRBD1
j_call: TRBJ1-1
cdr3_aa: CASSFRLRGRSTEAFF
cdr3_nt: TGTGCCAGCAGTTTCCGTCTCAGGGGGCGGAGCACTGAAGCTTTCTTT

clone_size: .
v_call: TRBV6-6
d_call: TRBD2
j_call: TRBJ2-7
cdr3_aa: CASSYSRLAGGCEQYF
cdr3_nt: TGTGCCAGCAGTTACTCTAGACTAGCGGGAGGGTGTGAGCAGTACTTC

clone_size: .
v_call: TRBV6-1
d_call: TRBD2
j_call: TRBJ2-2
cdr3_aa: CASSEQREEVGELFF
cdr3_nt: TGTGCCAGCAGTGAACAGCGGGAGGAGGTCGGGGAGCTGTTTTTT

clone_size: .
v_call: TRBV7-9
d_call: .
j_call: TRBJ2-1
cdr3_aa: CASSPPSRQGQFF
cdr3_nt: TGTGCCAGCAGCCCACCCTCCAGGCAGGGGCAGTTCTTC

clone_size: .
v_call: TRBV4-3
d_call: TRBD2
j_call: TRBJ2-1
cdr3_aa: CASSQEGGSGRRVEQFF
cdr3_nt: TGCGCCAGCAGCCAAGAGGGTGGTAGCGGGAGAAGGGTTGAGCAGTTCTTC

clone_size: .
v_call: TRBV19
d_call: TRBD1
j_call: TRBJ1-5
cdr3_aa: CASSKGQGDQPQHF
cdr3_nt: TGTGCCAGTAGTAAAGGACAGGGGGATCAGCCCCAGCATTTT

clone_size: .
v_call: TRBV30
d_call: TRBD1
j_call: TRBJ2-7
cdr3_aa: CAWSVKASGTGGKHEQYF
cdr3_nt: TGTGCCTGGAGTGTAAAAGCCAGCGGGACAGGGGGAAAACACGAGCAGTACTTC

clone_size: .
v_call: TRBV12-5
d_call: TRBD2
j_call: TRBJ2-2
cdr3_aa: CASGATSGRESGELFF
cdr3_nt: TGTGCTAGTGGTGCGACTAGCGGGAGGGAATCCGGGGAGCTGTTTTTT

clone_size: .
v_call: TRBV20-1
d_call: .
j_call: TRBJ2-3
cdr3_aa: CSANFAYTQYF
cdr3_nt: TGCAGTGCCAACTTTGCCTATACGCAGTATTTT

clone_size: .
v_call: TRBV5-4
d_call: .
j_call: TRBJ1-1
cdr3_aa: CASSLDGRGTEAFF
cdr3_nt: TGTGCCAGCAGCTTGGACGGCAGGGGCACTGAAGCTTTCTTT

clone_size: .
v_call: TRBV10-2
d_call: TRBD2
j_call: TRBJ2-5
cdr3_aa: CASNDRLAGGLTQYF
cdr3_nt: TGCGCCAGCAATGACAGACTAGCGGGAGGGTTGACCCAGTACTTC

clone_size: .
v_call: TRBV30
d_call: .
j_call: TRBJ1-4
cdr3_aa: CAWSRVQVGYETNEKLFF
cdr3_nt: TGTGCCTGGAGTCGGGTGCAAGTTGGATACGAAACTAATGAAAAACTGTTTTTT

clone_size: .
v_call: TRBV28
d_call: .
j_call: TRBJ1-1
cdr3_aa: CASSLPPQGSNTEAFF
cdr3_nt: TGTGCCAGCAGTTTACCCCCTCAGGGATCGAACACTGAAGCTTTCTTT

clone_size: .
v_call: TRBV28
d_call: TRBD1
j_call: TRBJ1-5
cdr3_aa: CASSFRGYGNQPQHF
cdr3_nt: TGTGCCAGCAGTTTCAGGGGGTATGGCAATCAGCCCCAGCATTTT

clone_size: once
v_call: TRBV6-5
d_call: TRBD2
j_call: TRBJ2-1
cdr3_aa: CASSLGLAGVREQFF
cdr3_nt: TGTGCCAGCAGTCTCGGACTAGCGGGAGTTCGTGAGCAGTTCTTC

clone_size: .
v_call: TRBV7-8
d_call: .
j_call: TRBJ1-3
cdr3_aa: CASSSSVQTGNTIYF
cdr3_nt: TGTGCCAGCAGCTCGTCTGTACAGACTGGAAACACCATATATTTT

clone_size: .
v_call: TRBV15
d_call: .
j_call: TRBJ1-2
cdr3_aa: CATSRRWAGVVPYGYTF
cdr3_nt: TGTGCCACCAGCAGAAGATGGGCAGGGGTGGTCCCATATGGCTACACCTTC

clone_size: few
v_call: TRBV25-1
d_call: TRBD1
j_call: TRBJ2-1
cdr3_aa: CASSESGRQGANEQFF
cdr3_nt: TGTGCCAGCAGTGAATCTGGGAGACAGGGGGCGAATGAGCAGTTCTTC

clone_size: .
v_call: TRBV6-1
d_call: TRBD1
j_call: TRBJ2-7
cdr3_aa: CASGGQGFYEQYF
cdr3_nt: TGTGCCAGCGGGGGACAGGGGTTCTACGAGCAGTACTTC

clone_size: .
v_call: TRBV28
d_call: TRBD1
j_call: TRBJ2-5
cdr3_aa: CASRRLPTGDQETQYF
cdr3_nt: TGTGCCAGCAGAAGGCTCCCGACAGGGGATCAAGAGACCCAGTACTTC

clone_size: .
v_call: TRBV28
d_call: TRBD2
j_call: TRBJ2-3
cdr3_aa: CASSDSLAGVTDTQYF
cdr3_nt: TGTGCCAGCAGTGACTCACTAGCGGGAGTCACAGATACGCAGTATTTT

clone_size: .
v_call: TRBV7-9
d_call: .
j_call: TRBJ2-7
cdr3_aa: CASSVQGNF
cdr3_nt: TGTGCCAGCAGCGTACAGGGAAACTTC

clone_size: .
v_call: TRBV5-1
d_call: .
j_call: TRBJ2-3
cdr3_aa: CASREGGPSTDTQYF
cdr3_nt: TGCGCCAGCAGGGAGGGAGGCCCTTCCACAGATACGCAGTATTTT

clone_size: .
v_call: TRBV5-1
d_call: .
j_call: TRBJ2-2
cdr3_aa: CASSLGAGTGELFF
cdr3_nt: TGCGCCAGCAGCTTGGGTGCGGGCACCGGGGAGCTGTTTTTT